The clone carrying this TCR beta chain was counted at least ten times. This sample stems from a study of neurological immune-mediated disorders. Each CDR3 protein gets one entry after TCRdb re-called the 5' RACE reads with MiXCR. Among some 38,000 distinct CDR3 sequences listed, around 14% were seen once. CDR1 MNHEY and CDR2 SMNVEV come from the germline V gene (reference sequence). Trimming shortened V by 0 bases and J by 0 bases, and 6 bases separated the two germline ends. The CDR3 has 16 residues. The source material was PBMCs. The V call is TRBV27, the J call TRBJ2-6; D unclear. The TCR was taken from a woman aged 45 to 65 with HTLV-1-associated myelopathy (HAM/TSP). The CDR3 sequence: CASSLSILSGANVLTF. Here the CDR3 DNA reads TGTGCCAGCAGTTTATCTATCCTCTCTGGGGCCAACGTCCTGACTTTC.